This T cell receptor beta chain was retrieved from a study of T cells in narcolepsy. In the study overall: Enrolled donors included narcolepsy type 1 or type 2 patients and healthy controls. The study, taken as a whole, reports: No autoreactive T cell clone sequences appeared in some memory CD4+ repertoires. Healthy controls reportedly lacked the autoreactive clonotypes serially found in patients' blood. HCRT-specific and TRIB2-specific autoreactive clonotypes appeared among same-patient CSF and blood CD4+ clonotypes.

Some clones are missing from TCRdb's copy, which holds only in-frame ones; the method was immunoSEQ multiplex PCR. Here the sample spans roughly 13,000 clones, around 90% being singletons. Regarding this clone: Antigen unknown.

The germline V gene encodes CDR1 MNHEY and CDR2 SMNVEV (reference sequence). The CDR3 is 14 residues long. Trimming left V 4 bases short and J 5 bases short, with 12 bases between. Source material: CD45RA- memory CD4+ T cells from PBMCs. The sequence was collected from a human donor with narcolepsy. The chain is built from TRBV27 and TRBJ1-5; the D gene is possibly TRBD1 (6 bases). CDR3 region: CASSWTRGYQPQHF. DNA of the CDR3: TGTGCCAGCAGTTGGACAAGGGGGTATCAGCCCCAGCATTTT.